Below are 21 T cell receptor beta chains sequenced from a single sample in a study of early T cells in non-severe SARS-CoV-2 infection. TCRdb re-called the 5' RACE reads with MiXCR, one entry per CDR3 protein. This table has 87,000 or so distinct CDR3 sequences, about 14% appearing once. What was sequenced was whole blood. The receptors shown here come from an adult who was a healthcare worker with PCR-confirmed SARS-CoV-2 infection or an uninfected control (not recorded which).

This chain uses TRBV2 with TRBJ1-1; no definite D call. Per the germline V gene, CDR1 is SNHLY and CDR2 is FYNNEI. This CDR3 spans 12 amino acids. With 6 bases removed from V and 1 base from J, the gap between germline ends came to 6 bases. The CDR3 is CASRDSNTEAFF. In nucleotides, the CDR3 is TGTGCCAGCAGGGACTCGAACACTGAAGCTTTCTTT.

The chain combines TRBV4-3 with TRBJ2-3; the match to TRBD2 covers 9 bases. The V gene end was trimmed by 5 bases and the J gene end by 3 bases; junction bases not matched to a gene: 6. There are 15 residues in the CDR3. Germline assignment: CDR1 LGHNA and CDR2 YSLEER. The CDR3 region has the DNA TGCGCCAGCAGCTATGCGGGGGGGCGGACAGATACGCAGTATTTT. The encoded protein is CASSYAGGRTDTQYF.

This clonotype came up many times. The J gene is TRBJ2-2, the V gene TRBV19; TRBD2 is a possible D gene (6 bases). The germline V gene has CDR1 LNHDA and CDR2 SQIVND (reference sequence). The CDR3 sequence is 14 residues long. The V gene lost 9 bases and the J gene lost 2 bases, with 13 bases spanning the gap. CDR3 sequence (DNA): TGTGCCAGCAACGCGGGGCTCAACACCGGGGAGCTGTTTTTT. Its translation is CASNAGLNTGELFF.

Comment on this clonotype: With a much larger clone just one base away, this may be a read error. This chain joins TRBV7-9 and TRBJ1-4, with TRBD1 as a possible D gene (5 bases). Germline V gene sequence: CDR1 SEHNR, CDR2 FQNEAQ (reference sequence). The V end was cut by 0 bases, the J end by 8 bases, with 13 bases between. CDR3 length equals 15 residues. The chain's CDR3 is CASSLAGAWGEKLFF. The CDR3 nucleotides are TGTGCCAGCAGCTTAGCAGGGGCGTGGGGCGAAAAACTGTTTTTT.

This clonotype was seen many times. The chain carries TRBV15 and TRBJ1-4; possible D gene TRBD1, 6 bases. Deletions cut 0 bases from V and 2 bases from J, with 13 bases between. The V gene's germline CDR1 is LNHNV and CDR2 YYDKDF (reference sequence). The CDR3 totals 17 residues. Here the CDR3 reads CATSRDGRGTTNEKLFF. Written as DNA, the CDR3 is TGTGCCACCAGCAGAGATGGGAGGGGGACGACTAATGAAAAACTGTTTTTT.

The chain links TRBV28 to TRBJ2-7, with TRBD1 matching 7 bases. The CDR3 loop spans 14 amino acids. Trimming removed 8 bases from V and 6 bases from J; junction bases left unmatched: 13. CDR1 MDHEN and CDR2 SYDVKM come from the germline V gene. CDR3 sequence reads: CASRVGTATPEQYF. Here the CDR3 DNA reads TGTGCCAGCCGGGTAGGGACAGCTACTCCCGAGCAGTACTTC.

This clonotype has ten or more counts. The CDR3 protein is CASSRGPTAYEQYF. CDR3 nucleotide sequence: TGTGCCAGCAGTCGTGGACCCACCGCCTACGAGCAGTACTTC. The chain is built from TRBV12-3 or TRBV12-4 and TRBJ2-7; D unclear. This CDR3 is built from 14 residues. V was shortened by 5 bases and J by 2 bases, with 13 bases between the two germline ends.

CDR3 in amino acids: CASSVSVAEETQYF. The CDR3 nucleotides read TGTGCCAGCAGCGTATCCGTGGCCGAGGAGACCCAGTACTTC. The V call is TRBV9, the J call TRBJ2-5, with D hard to call. The V end lost 1 base, the J end lost 5 bases, and 12 bases lay between the germline ends. From germline, CDR1 is SGDLS and CDR2 YYNGEE. The CDR3 spans 14 residues.

The chain recombines TRBV12-3 or TRBV12-4 with TRBJ1-1, with D uncertain. The CDR3 runs to 14 residues. V was trimmed by 3 bases and J by 5 bases, leaving 13 bases between them. CDR3 amino acids: CASSFTSKGTEAFF. CDR3 nucleotide sequence: TGTGCCAGCAGTTTTACTTCGAAAGGGACTGAAGCTTTCTTT.

J is TRBJ1-5 and V is TRBV7-9, with 7 bases lining up with TRBD1. J lost 7 bases, V lost 1 base, and 7 bases had no gene match. This CDR3 is 15 amino acids long. CDR1 is SEHNR, CDR2 FQNEAQ, per germline (reference sequence). The CDR3 region has the DNA TGTGCCAGCAGCTTAGGACAGGGAATAGGCCAGCCCCAGCATTTT. Protein product: CASSLGQGIGQPQHF. Looking up the rest from reference TRBV7-9 and TRBJ1-5 gives the full variable domain: DTGVSQNPRHKITKRGQNVTFRCDPISEHNRLYWYRQTLGQGPEFLTYFQNEAQLEKSRLLSDRFSAERPKGSFSTLEIQRTEQGDSAMYLCASSLGQGIGQPQHFGDGTRLSIL.

The chain joins TRBV9 to TRBJ2-5, with D perhaps matching TRBD1 (6 bases). Germline V gene data show CDR1 as SGDLS and CDR2 as YYNGEE. CDR3 length equals 13 residues. The germline V and J ends were trimmed by 2 bases and 3 bases, with 8 bases remaining between them. CDR3 loop: CASSVNREETQYF. The CDR3 bases are TGTGCCAGCAGCGTCAACAGGGAAGAGACCCAGTACTTC. Based on the CDR3 plus reference TRBV9 and TRBJ2-5, the full variable domain is DSGVTQTPKHLITATGQRVTLRCSPRSGDLSVYWYQQSLDQGLQFLIQYYNGEERAKGNILERFSAQQFPDLHSELNLSSLELGDSALYFCASSVNREETQYFGPGTRLLVL.

This chain links TRBV7-9 with TRBJ2-1, with 8 positions matching TRBD2. J gave up 10 bases and V 6 bases, and 11 bases lay outside the gene matches. The CDR3 covers 14 residues. Germline V gene sequence: CDR1 SEHNR, CDR2 FQNEAQ (reference sequence). The CDR3: CASRSGTSLLEQFF. CDR3 coding DNA: TGTGCCAGCAGATCCGGGACTAGTCTACTGGAGCAGTTCTTC.

The chain recombines TRBV20-1 with TRBJ1-5; TRBD1 matches at 7 bases. This CDR3 region has 14 residues. Trimming cost V 0 bases and J 9 bases; bases outside gene matches: 8. Germline-derived CDR1 and CDR2 are DFQATT and SNEGSKA (reference sequence). The CDR3 bases are TGCAGTGCTAGAGATAGGACAGGAGGGCCGCCCCAGCATTTT. Residues: CSARDRTGGPPQHF.

This clonotype occurred a few times. The rearrangement links TRBV10-1 to TRBJ2-7; 9 nucleotides agree with TRBD1. The V and J ends lost 7 bases and 5 bases, in that order; junction bases with no gene match: 12. CDR3 size: 15 residues. The V gene's germline CDR1 is WNHNN and CDR2 SYGVQD (reference sequence). CDR3 nucleotide sequence: TGCGCCAGCACCCCGAGACAGGGGGTTTTGAACGAGCAGTACTTC. The encoded protein is CASTPRQGVLNEQYF.

The genes are TRBV10-3 and TRBJ2-3; D perhaps matches TRBD2 (6 bases). Germline V gene data show CDR1 as ENHRY and CDR2 as SYGVKD. This CDR3 is 16 amino acids long. V lost 3 bases and J 3 bases, leaving 16 bases between the germline ends. For the CDR3, the DNA is TGTGCCATCAGTGAAGAGCCCGGGAGAGGAACAGATACGCAGTATTTT. Protein sequence: CAISEEPGRGTDTQYF.

The CDR3 coding sequence is TGTGCCACCAGCAGTCACCCGGGACAGGGCTATGGCTACACCTTC. This gives the protein CATSSHPGQGYGYTF. The gene calls are TRBV15 and TRBJ1-2, with 9 bases matching TRBD1. Trimming at V came to 3 bases and at J to 4 bases, leaving 6 bases not matched to a gene. The CDR3 runs to 15 residues. CDR1 is LNHNV, CDR2 YYDKDF, per germline (reference sequence). Together with reference TRBV15 and TRBJ1-2, the CDR3 gives the full variable domain: DAMVIQNPRYQVTQFGKPVTLSCSQTLNHNVMYWYQQKSSQAPKLLFHYYDKDFNNEADTPDNFQSRRPNTSFCFLDIRSPGLGDTAMYLCATSSHPGQGYGYTFGSGTRLTVV.

This clonotype was counted between two and nine times. The CDR3 nucleotides read TGTGCCAGTACCTACAGGGCGAACTATGGCTACACCTTC. Its protein is CASTYRANYGYTF. V and J are TRBV19 and TRBJ1-2; TRBD1 is a possible D gene (6 bases). There are 13 residues in the CDR3. Germline CDR1 is LNHDA and CDR2 is SQIVND (reference sequence). V gave up 7 bases and J gave up 2 bases, with 11 bases separating them.

The gene calls are TRBV5-1 and TRBJ2-6; D may be TRBD1 or TRBD2 (6 bases each). Germline values: CDR1 SGHRS, CDR2 YFSETQ. Trimming stripped 5 bases from V and 0 bases from J, with 18 bases between. This CDR3 has 18 residues. The CDR3 coding sequence is TGCGCCAGCAGGGAGGGGGACAACCTCTACTCTGGGGCCAACGTCCTGACTTTC. Its translation is CASREGDNLYSGANVLTF.

The CDR3 region has the DNA TGTGCCAGCAGCCCGACGAACAGGGAGGTTTTCTTT. Its protein is CASSPTNREVFF. This chain uses TRBV6-2 or TRBV6-3 with TRBJ1-1, with D tentatively TRBD1 (6 bases). V was pared by 6 bases and J by 13 bases, with 18 bases between. The CDR3 length is 12 residues. Germline V CDR1 and CDR2: MNHEY, SVGEGT.

There are a few counts of this clonotype. The chain is built from TRBV18 and TRBJ2-7; D is undetermined. Germline V gene lookup returns CDR1 KGHSH and CDR2 LQKENI. This CDR3 has 14 residues. Trimming pared 0 bases from V and 2 bases from J, leaving 8 bases between. The chain's CDR3 is CASSPPAGPYEQYF. DNA of the CDR3: TGTGCCAGCTCACCACCTGCAGGACCCTACGAGCAGTACTTC.

This clonotype has a handful of counts. This rearrangement joins TRBV5-6 to TRBJ2-7; possibly TRBD1 for D (6 bases). Germline V gene data show CDR1 as SGHDT and CDR2 as YYEEEE. The CDR3 runs 12 residues. Trimming removed 4 bases from V and 11 bases from J, with 16 bases in between. The CDR3 DNA follows: TGTGCCAGCAGCCCTCAACAGGGCAGCGAGTACTTC. This gives the protein CASSPQQGSEYF.